The TCR beta chain under discussion was sequenced for a study of blood T cell repertoires in COVID-19. Study in general: Samples taken during acute and convalescent COVID-19 were collected in the United States, Italy and Spain.

Data came from immunoSEQ multiplex PCR; TCRdb stores just in-frame clones and leaves some out. The repertoire holds 150,000 to 200,000 clones, with around nine tenths as singletons. The germline V and J ends were trimmed by 6 bases and 12 bases, with 17 bases remaining between them. The CDR3 runs 13 residues. Sequencing input: peripheral blood. This clonotype originated in a man aged 18 to 29 with active or convalescent COVID-19. J is TRBJ1-4 and V is TRBV23-1; perhaps TRBD1 as D (5 bases). TRBV23-1 is given ORF status, its function remaining uncertain. In DNA, the CDR3 is TGCGCCAGCAGACCCCGGGGGAGAATGGAACTGTTTTTT. It specifies CASRPRGRMELFF.